This entry describes one T cell receptor beta chain. Its antigen is unknown. The PCR employed 60 Vbeta primers together with 13 Jbeta primers. Original handling: Some 9.9 million shared chains were among approximately 80 million unique TCR beta chains counted in a later analysis. TCRdb keeps only in-frame clones here, not all; method: immunoSEQ multiplex PCR. V and J calls and clone size are copied from that table; D and trimming were computed from the DNA. The sample contains around 140,000 clones, roughly 80% of which appear only once. The data were obtained in a study of cytomegalovirus exposure and HLA in healthy donors. Study-wide results and limits: Most of the TCR beta V segments (in an earlier analysis) were productive either about 87% or about 30% of the time. Confirmation was obtained in vitro that a few CMV-associated chains are specific for CMV antigens. Fewer N-insertions than the 666-donor mean were reportedly shown by an Asian-associated ancestry cluster in a later analysis.

The germline V gene has CDR1 MNHEY and CDR2 SMNVEV (reference sequence). V gave up 2 bases and J gave up 3 bases, with 10 bases separating them. This CDR3 has 14 residues. The source is a woman aged 45-59 years in good health and CMV-seropositive. The sequencing input was PBMCs. The gene calls are TRBV27 and TRBJ1-1; weak D call: TRBD1 (5 bases). CDR3 region: CASSLAGRYTEAFF. The CDR3 nucleotides are TGTGCCAGCAGTTTAGCAGGGCGTTACACTGAAGCTTTCTTT.